The 4 T cell receptor beta chains presented below share a single source sample, sequenced in a study of T cell clonality in common variable immunodeficiency. Method: immunoSEQ multiplex PCR; TCRdb's copy keeps in-frame clones and lacks some. The counts give more than 20,000 clones, none of them seen only once; under 5% is held by the top ten. Study conclusions and caveats: Common variable immunodeficiency TCR beta sequences reportedly had fewer deletions and N-nucleotide insertions.

No antigens are known for them. The sequencing sample was made of peripheral blood mononuclear cells. These receptors all come from a human donor with common variable immunodeficiency.

This clone was seen at least ten times. A junction end diverges from the germline sequence, so it may reflect a read error. Sequencing ends 3 residues short of the CDR3 end; the germline J gene provides the rest. The genes are TRBV28 and TRBJ2-7; no definite D call. CDR1 and CDR2 (germline): MDHEN, SYDVKM. This CDR3 region has 14 residues. The CDR3 is CASSFLQASFEQYF. The CDR3 bases that were read are TGTGCCAGCAGTTTCCTTCAGGCATCCTTCGAG.

As to this clone: The observed sequence ends 3 residues before the CDR3 terminus, with the missing tail filled in from the germline J gene. The rearrangement joins TRBV7-9 to TRBJ2-3; 9 bases agree with TRBD2. Per germline, CDR1 SEHNR and CDR2 FQNEAQ (reference sequence). CDR3 size: 13 residues. The covered CDR3 bases are TGTGCCAGCAGCTTAGGTCAGCGGGAGGCG. Translating it yields CASSLGQREA. The entire CDR3 protein reads CASSLGQREAQYF. The complete variable domain, with remaining parts taken from reference TRBV7-9 and TRBJ2-3, reads DTGVSQNPRHKITKRGQNVTFRCDPISEHNRLYWYRQTLGQGPEFLTYFQNEAQLEKSRLLSDRFSAERPKGSFSTLEIQRTEQGDSAMYLCASSLGQREAQYFGPGTRLTVL.

As for this clone: The read falls 3 residues short of the CDR3 end, and the missing part is taken from the germline J gene. V gene TRBV2 combines with J gene TRBJ2-1; the match to TRBD2 covers 9 bases. The germline CDR1 and CDR2 sequences are SNHLY and FYNNEI. The CDR3 has 17 amino acids. Germline trimming cut 6 bases from V and 0 bases from J; bases unmatched to any gene: 9. The CDR3 spells CASSAFSGRGSYNEQFF. CDR3 DNA, as far as it was read: TGTGCCAGCAGCGCGTTTAGCGGGAGAGGCTCCTACAATGAG.

In its sample, this clone was seen a few times. The observed sequence ends 3 residues before the CDR3 terminus, with the missing tail filled in from the germline J gene. V is TRBV5-1 and J is TRBJ1-6; D is perhaps TRBD1 (5 bases). The CDR3 length is 18 residues. V lost 2 bases, J lost 7 bases, and 22 bases lay in between. The germline gives CDR1 SGHRS, CDR2 YFSETQ. CDR3 DNA (partial): TGCGCCAGCAGCTTCCCGGGGGGGACGGCGGCGCCAAATTCACCC. Translating gives CASSFPGGTAAPNSP. The entire CDR3 sequence reads CASSFPGGTAAPNSPLHF.